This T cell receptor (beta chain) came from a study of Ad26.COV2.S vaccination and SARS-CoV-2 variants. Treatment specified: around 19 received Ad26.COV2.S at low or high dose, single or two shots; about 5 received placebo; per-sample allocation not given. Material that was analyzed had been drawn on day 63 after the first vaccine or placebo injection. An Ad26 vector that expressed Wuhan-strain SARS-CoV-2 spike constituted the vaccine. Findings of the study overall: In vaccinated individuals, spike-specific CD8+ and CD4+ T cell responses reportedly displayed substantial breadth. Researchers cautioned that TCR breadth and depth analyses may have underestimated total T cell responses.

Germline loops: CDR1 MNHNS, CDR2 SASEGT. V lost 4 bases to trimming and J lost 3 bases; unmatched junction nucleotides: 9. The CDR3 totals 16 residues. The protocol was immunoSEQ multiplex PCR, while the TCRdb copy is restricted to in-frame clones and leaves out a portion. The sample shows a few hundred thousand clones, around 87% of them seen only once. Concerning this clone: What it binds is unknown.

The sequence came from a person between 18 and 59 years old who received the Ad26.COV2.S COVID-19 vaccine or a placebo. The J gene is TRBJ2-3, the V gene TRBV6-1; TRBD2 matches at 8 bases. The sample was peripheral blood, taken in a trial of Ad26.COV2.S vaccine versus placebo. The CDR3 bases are TGTGCCAGCAGTGCCAAGAGCGGGGGTAAAACAGATACGCAGTATTTT. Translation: CASSAKSGGKTDTQYF.